The clone carrying this TCR beta chain was seen many times. Its antigen is not known. In the authors' methods: The authors used CDR3 differences across clinicopathological groups to build a distant-metastasis classifier for papillary thyroid cancer. TCRdb used MiXCR to call clones anew from the PCR reads. TCRdb's processing, not the study's, gives the V and J calls here. The sample holds 20,000 to 30,000 clones; 13% are singletons and the top ten take 13% to 15%. CDR3 length equals 14 residues. Per germline, CDR1 LGHDT and CDR2 YNNKEL (reference sequence). V lost 3 bases and J lost 4, with 12 bases in between. These data come from a study of metastatic and nonmetastatic thyroid tumors. Study overall: For malignant and benign thyroid patients, tumor or nodule tissue and blood were the sources whose repertoires were compared.

No patient had received any treatment before thyroid surgery. Study observations and caveats: It was reportedly found that TCR beta diversity was significantly higher in malignant thyroid tumors than in benign nodules, a difference seen in both blood and tumor samples.

This chain connects TRBV3-1 to TRBJ1-2, with D tentatively TRBD1 (5 bases). Specimen: blood. The TCR comes from a female donor with papillary thyroid cancer or a benign thyroid nodule (not recorded which). Some clones in this sample may be carry-over from other donors' samples. The CDR3 nucleotides read TGTGCCAGCAGCCATACAGGCTCTAGCTATGGCTACACCTTC. It codes for CASSHTGSSYGYTF.